The present T cell receptor beta chain was sequenced within a study of identical twins. Study-wide points: Rather than following the same donors, the conclusions depended on cross-sectional statistical analysis.

Germline V lookup: CDR1 SQVTM, CDR2 ANQGSEA. This CDR3 has 13 residues. Trimming shortened V by 7 bases and J by 1 base, and 10 bases separated the two germline ends. Via MiXCR, TCRdb re-called the 5' RACE reads, giving one row per CDR3 protein. The sample has approximately 700,000 distinct CDR3 sequences, 18% seen once. This clonotype has only a few counts. Its antigen is unidentified. These data were likewise used in another study, on T cells expressing NK-cell markers. That investigation notes: An anti-gamma-delta TCR antibody was added in several experiments. It restricted sorting to alpha-beta TCR-expressing T cells. In four donors, dominant clonotypes made up about 25-60.1% of CD3+CD56-NKG2C+ cells.

Material: PBMCs. The rearrangement links TRBV29-1 to TRBJ2-2, with a weak D call TRBD1 (5 bases). This receptor was identified in a woman aged 18-29 years in good health. The CDR3 region has the DNA TGCAGCGCCTCAGGGCAGAACACCGGGGAGCTGTTTTTT. It codes for CSASGQNTGELFF.